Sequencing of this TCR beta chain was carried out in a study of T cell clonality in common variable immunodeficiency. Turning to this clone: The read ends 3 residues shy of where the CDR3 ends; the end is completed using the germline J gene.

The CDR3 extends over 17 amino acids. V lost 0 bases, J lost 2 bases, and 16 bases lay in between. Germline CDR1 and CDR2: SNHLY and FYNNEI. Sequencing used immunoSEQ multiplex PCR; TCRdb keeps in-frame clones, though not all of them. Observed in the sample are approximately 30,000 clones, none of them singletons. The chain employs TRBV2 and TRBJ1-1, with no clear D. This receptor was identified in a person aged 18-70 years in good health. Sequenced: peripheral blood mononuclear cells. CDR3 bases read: TGTGCCAGCAGTGAAGCCCTTCTCCGGCGGGCCAACACTGAA. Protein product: CASSEALLRRANTE. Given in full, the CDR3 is CASSEALLRRANTEAFF.